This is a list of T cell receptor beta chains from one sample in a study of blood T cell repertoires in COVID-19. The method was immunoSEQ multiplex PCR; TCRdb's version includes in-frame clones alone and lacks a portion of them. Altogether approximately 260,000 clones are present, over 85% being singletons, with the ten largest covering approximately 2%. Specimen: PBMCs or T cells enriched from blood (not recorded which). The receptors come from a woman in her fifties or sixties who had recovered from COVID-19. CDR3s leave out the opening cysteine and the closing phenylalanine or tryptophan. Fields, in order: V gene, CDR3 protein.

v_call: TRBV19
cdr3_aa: ASRLGQISNQPQH

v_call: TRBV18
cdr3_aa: ASSEQGNTEAF

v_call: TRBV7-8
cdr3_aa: ASSLAQVAGTYEQY

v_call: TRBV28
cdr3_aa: ASSTPHGANEKLF

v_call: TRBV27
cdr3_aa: ASKTSGTDTQY

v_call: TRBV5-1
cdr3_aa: ASSSHPQGPQQY

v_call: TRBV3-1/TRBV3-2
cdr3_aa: ASSQPGLLPAQY

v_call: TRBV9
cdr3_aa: ASSVISSDQQY

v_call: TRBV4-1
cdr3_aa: ASSQDPGQASGNTIY

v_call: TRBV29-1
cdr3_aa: SVAGLAGGINEQF

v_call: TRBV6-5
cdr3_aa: ASSYQGTAGNTIY

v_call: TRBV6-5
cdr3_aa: ASRRAGEVGELF

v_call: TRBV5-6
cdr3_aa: ASSREQVLYGYT